This T cell receptor (beta chain) was documented in a study of PD-L1 blockade in urothelial cancer. This sample's time point: pretreatment peripheral blood. This CDR3 spans 14 amino acids. The germline V gene has CDR1 MNHEY and CDR2 SMNVEV (reference sequence). Details on this clone: At one end the junction does not follow the germline gene, possibly because of a read error.

The data were produced by immunoSEQ multiplex PCR, yet TCRdb's version contains in-frame clones alone and is incomplete. The table has about 95,000 clones, around nine tenths seen once; the top ten hold 2% to 2.5%. The genes are TRBV27 and TRBJ2-1, with 13 bases aligning to TRBD2. This TCR came from a man aged 60 to 69 with urothelial cancer. The specimen comprised PBMCs, sampled around atezolizumab (anti-PD-L1) treatment. The CDR3, as DNA: TGTGCCAGCAGAACTAGCGGGGGGGCCTCGAGGCACATCTTC. Translation: CASRTSGGASRHIF.